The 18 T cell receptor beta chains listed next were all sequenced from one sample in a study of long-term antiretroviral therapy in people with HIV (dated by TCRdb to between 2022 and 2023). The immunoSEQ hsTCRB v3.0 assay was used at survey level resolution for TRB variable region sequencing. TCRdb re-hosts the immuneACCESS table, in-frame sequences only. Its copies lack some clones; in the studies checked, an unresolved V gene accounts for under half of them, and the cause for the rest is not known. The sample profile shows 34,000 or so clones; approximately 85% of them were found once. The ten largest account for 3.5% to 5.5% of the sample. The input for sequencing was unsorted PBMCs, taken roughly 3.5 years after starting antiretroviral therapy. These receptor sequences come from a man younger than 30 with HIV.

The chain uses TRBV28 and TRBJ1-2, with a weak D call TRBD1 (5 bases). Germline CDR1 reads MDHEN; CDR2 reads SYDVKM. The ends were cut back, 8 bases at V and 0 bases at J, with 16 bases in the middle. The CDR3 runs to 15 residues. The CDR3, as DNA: TGTGCCAGCTTCGAGGGGAGTAGAGCTAACTATGGCTACACCTTC. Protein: CASFEGSRANYGYTF.

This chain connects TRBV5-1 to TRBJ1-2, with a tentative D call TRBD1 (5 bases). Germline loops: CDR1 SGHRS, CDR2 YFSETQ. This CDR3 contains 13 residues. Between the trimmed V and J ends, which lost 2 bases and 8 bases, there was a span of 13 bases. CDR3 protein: CASSFGDQGGYTF. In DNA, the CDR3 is TGCGCCAGCAGCTTCGGGGACCAGGGAGGCTACACCTTC.

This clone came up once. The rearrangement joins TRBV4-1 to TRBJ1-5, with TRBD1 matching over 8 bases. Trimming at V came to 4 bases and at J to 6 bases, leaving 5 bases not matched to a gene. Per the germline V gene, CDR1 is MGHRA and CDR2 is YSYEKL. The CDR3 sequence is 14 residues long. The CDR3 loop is CASSRTGYGQPQHF. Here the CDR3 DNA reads TGCGCCAGCAGCCGGACAGGGTATGGTCAGCCCCAGCATTTT.

The CDR3: CASSITSGGTNEQFF. As DNA, the CDR3 is TGTGCCAGTAGTATAACTAGCGGGGGGACTAATGAGCAGTTCTTC. The V call is TRBV19, the J call TRBJ2-1; TRBD2 aligns across 12 bases. This CDR3 spans 15 amino acids. CDR1 LNHDA and CDR2 SQIVND come from the germline V gene (reference sequence). V gave up 2 bases and J gave up 7 bases; unmatched junction bases: 3.

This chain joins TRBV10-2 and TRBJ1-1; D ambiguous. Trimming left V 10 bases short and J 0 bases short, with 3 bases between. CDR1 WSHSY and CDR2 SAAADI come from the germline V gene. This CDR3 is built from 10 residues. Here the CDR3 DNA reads TGCGCCACCATGAACACTGAAGCTTTCTTT. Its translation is CATMNTEAFF.

The chain's CDR3 is CASSLGRGRGYTF. The CDR3 DNA follows: TGTGCCAGCAGCCTCGGGAGGGGGCGCGGCTACACCTTC. The chain couples TRBV14 to TRBJ1-2; 7 bases fit TRBD1. Germline V gene data show CDR1 as SGHDN and CDR2 as FVKESK. The CDR3 has 13 residues. V lost 4 bases, J lost 8 bases, and 7 bases stayed unmatched.

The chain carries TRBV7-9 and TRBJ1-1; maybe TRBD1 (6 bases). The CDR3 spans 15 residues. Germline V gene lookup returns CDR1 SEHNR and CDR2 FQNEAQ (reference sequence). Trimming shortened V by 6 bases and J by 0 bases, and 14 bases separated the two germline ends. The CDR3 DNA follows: TGTGCCAGCAGGCGACAGGAGGATATGAACACTGAAGCTTTCTTT. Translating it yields CASRRQEDMNTEAFF.

The CDR3 spells CASSAGQGGYGYTF. Here the CDR3 DNA reads TGTGCCAGTAGTGCGGGACAGGGGGGCTATGGCTACACCTTC. The chain carries TRBV19 and TRBJ1-2; 11 bases match TRBD1. The CDR3 spans 14 residues. The germline CDR1 and CDR2 sequences are LNHDA and SQIVND (reference sequence). With V trimmed by 5 bases and J by 4 bases, 3 bases remained unmatched.

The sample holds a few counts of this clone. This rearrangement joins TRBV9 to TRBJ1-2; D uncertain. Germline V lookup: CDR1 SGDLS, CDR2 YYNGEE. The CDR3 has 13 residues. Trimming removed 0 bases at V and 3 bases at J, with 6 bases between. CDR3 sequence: CASSVERDYGYTF. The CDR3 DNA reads TGTGCCAGCAGCGTAGAGAGAGACTATGGCTACACCTTC. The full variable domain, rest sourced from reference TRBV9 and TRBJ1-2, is DSGVTQTPKHLITATGQRVTLRCSPRSGDLSVYWYQQSLDQGLQFLIQYYNGEERAKGNILERFSAQQFPDLHSELNLSSLELGDSALYFCASSVERDYGYTFGSGTRLTVV.

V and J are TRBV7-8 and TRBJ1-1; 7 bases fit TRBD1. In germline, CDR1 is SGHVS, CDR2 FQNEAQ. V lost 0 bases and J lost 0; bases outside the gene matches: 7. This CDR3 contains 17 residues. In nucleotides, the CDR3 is TGTGCCAGCAGCTTAGCCGGGGGCAGGGGGTTGAACACTGAAGCTTTCTTT. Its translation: CASSLAGGRGLNTEAFF.

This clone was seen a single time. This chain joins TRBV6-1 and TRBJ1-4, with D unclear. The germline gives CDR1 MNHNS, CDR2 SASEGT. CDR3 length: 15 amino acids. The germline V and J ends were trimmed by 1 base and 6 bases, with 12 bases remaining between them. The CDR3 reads CASSEGRSMYEKLFF. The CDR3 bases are TGTGCCAGCAGTGAAGGGCGCAGTATGTATGAAAAACTGTTTTTT.

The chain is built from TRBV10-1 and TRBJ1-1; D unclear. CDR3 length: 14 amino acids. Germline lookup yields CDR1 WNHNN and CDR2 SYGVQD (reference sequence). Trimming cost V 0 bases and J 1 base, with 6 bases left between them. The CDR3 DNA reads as TGCGCCAGCAGTGAGTCAGGGCCGAACACTGAAGCTTTCTTT. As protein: CASSESGPNTEAFF.

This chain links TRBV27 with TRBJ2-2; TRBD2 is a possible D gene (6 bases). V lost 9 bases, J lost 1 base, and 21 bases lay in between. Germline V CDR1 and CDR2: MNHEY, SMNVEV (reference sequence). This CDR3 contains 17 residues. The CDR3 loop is CASKILRGTWNTGELFF. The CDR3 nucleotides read TGTGCCAGTAAAATCCTTCGGGGGACTTGGAACACCGGGGAGCTGTTTTTT.

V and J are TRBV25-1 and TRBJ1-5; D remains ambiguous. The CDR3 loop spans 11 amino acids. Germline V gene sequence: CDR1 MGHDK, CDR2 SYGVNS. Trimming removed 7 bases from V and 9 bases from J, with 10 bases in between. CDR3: CASNPPAPQHF. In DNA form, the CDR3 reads TGTGCCAGCAATCCGCCCGCGCCCCAGCATTTT.

As DNA, the CDR3 is TGTGCCAGCAGTTACTCAGGGGAACTGGAAAACACCATATATTTT. Its protein is CASSYSGELENTIYF. The chain recombines TRBV6-6 with TRBJ1-3, with D perhaps TRBD1 (5 bases). CDR3 length: 15 amino acids. The V end lost 0 bases, the J end lost 6 bases, and 12 bases lay between the germline ends. CDR1 is MNHNY and CDR2 is SVGAGI in the germline V gene (reference sequence).

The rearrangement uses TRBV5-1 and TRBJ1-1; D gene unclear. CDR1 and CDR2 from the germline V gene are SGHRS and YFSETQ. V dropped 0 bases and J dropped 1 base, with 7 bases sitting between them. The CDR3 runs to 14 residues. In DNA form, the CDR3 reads TGCGCCAGCAGCTTGGGCCTGACGAACACTGAAGCTTTCTTT. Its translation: CASSLGLTNTEAFF.

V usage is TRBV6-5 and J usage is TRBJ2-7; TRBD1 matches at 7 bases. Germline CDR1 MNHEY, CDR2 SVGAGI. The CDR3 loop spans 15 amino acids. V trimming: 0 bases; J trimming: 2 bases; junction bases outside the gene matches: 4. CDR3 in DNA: TGTGCCAGCAGTTACTCGAACCAGGGGGCCTACGAGCAGTACTTC. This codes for CASSYSNQGAYEQYF.

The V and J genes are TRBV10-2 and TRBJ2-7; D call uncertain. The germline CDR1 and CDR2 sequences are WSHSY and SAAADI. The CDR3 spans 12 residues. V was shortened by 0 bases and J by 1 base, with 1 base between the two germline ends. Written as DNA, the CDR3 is TGCGCCAGCAGTGAGTCTTCCTACGAGCAGTACTTC. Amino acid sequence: CASSESSYEQYF.